The 6 T cell receptor beta chains below come from one sample, sequenced in a study of early T cells in non-severe SARS-CoV-2 infection. Using its own MiXCR run on the 5' RACE reads, TCRdb lists one record per CDR3 protein. The table lists 35,000 to 45,000 distinct CDR3 sequences, approximately 6.1% of them singletons. The sequenced sample was whole blood, obtained at baseline. These receptors all come from an adult who was a healthcare worker with PCR-confirmed SARS-CoV-2 infection or an uninfected control (not recorded which).

The rearrangement joins TRBV28 to TRBJ1-5; 7 bases map to TRBD1. Germline loops: CDR1 MDHEN, CDR2 SYDVKM. J lost 6 bases, V lost 5 bases, and 10 bases had no gene match. The CDR3 contains 15 residues. CDR3 nucleotides: TGTGCCAGCAGTACCCGGACAGGTTTCGCTCAGCCCCAGCATTTT. Its translation is CASSTRTGFAQPQHF.

This clonotype was seen a few times. As DNA, the CDR3 is TGTGCCACCAGTGATAACAAGGTTCAAGAGACCCAGTACTTC. It yields the protein CATSDNKVQETQYF. The V gene is TRBV24-1, the J gene TRBJ2-5, with D uncertain. Germline V gene data show CDR1 as KGHDR and CDR2 as SFDVKD. Trimming shortened V by 3 bases and J by 2 bases, and 9 bases separated the two germline ends. The CDR3 is 14 amino acids.

This clonotype appeared a few times. The CDR3 is CASSGHRGIYGYTF. The DNA for the CDR3 is TGTGCCAGTAGTGGCCACAGGGGCATCTATGGCTACACCTTC. This chain connects TRBV19 to TRBJ1-2; 7 bases match TRBD1. The germline V gene has CDR1 LNHDA and CDR2 SQIVND (reference sequence). The CDR3 contains 14 residues. The V gene end was trimmed by 5 bases and the J gene end by 4 bases; junction bases not matched to a gene: 7.

This clonotype was counted at least ten times. This rearrangement joins TRBV7-9 to TRBJ2-1, with D unclear. The V and J ends lost 0 bases and 5 bases respectively, with 8 bases between them. The CDR3 totals 14 residues. Germline CDR1 SEHNR, CDR2 FQNEAQ (reference sequence). CDR3 bases: TGTGCCAGCAGCTTAGCGTTGAGTAACAATGAGCAGTTCTTC. Translating it yields CASSLALSNNEQFF. The entire variable domain, with the rest obtained from reference TRBV7-9 and TRBJ2-1, is as follows: DTGVSQNPRHKITKRGQNVTFRCDPISEHNRLYWYRQTLGQGPEFLTYFQNEAQLEKSRLLSDRFSAERPKGSFSTLEIQRTEQGDSAMYLCASSLALSNNEQFFGPGTRLTVL.

The chain carries TRBV2 and TRBJ1-2, with D possibly TRBD1 on 5 matching bases. CDR1 and CDR2 (germline): SNHLY, FYNNEI. V lost 8 bases and J lost 4, with 17 bases in between. The CDR3 is 14 amino acids. CDR3 sequence: CASSIQRGGYGYTF. CDR3 nucleotides: TGTGCCAGCTCCATTCAACGGGGGGGCTATGGCTACACCTTC.

This clonotype was seen at least ten times. This sequence joins TRBV2 and TRBJ1-5; TRBD1 aligns across 7 bases. CDR1 and CDR2 (germline): SNHLY, FYNNEI. There are 14 residues in the CDR3. J lost 3 bases, V lost 6 bases, and 5 bases had no gene match. In nucleotides, the CDR3 is TGTGCCAGCAGCGAGACAGGGAACAATCAGCCCCAGCATTTT. This codes for CASSETGNNQPQHF.